The subject of this entry is one T cell receptor (beta chain). The data were obtained in a study of blood T cell repertoires in COVID-19. The CDR3 sequence is 13 residues long. Per germline, CDR1 SGHTA and CDR2 FQGNSA. The germline V and J ends were trimmed by 5 bases and 4 bases, with 9 bases remaining between them. The table came from immunoSEQ multiplex PCR; TCRdb's copy has only in-frame clones and leaves some out. The profile shows around 190,000 clones, about 84% of them singletons. The TCR comes from a man aged 35-49 years with acute COVID-19. Source material: PBMCs or T cells enriched from blood (not recorded which). The chain is built from TRBV7-2 and TRBJ1-5; D gene ambiguous. Here the CDR3 DNA reads TGTGCCAGCAGCACGGGGATTAATCAGCCCCAGCATTTT. This gives the protein CASSTGINQPQHF.